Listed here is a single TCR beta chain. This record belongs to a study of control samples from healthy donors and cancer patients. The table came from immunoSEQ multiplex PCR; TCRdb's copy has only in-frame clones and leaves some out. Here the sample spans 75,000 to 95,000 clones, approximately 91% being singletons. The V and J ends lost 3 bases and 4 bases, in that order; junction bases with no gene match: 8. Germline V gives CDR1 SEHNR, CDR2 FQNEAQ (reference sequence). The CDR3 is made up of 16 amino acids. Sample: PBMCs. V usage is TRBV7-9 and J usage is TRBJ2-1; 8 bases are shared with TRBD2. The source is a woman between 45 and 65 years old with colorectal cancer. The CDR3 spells CASSFYIVAGYNEQFF. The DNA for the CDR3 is TGTGCCAGCAGCTTCTATATAGTAGCGGGGTACAATGAGCAGTTCTTC.